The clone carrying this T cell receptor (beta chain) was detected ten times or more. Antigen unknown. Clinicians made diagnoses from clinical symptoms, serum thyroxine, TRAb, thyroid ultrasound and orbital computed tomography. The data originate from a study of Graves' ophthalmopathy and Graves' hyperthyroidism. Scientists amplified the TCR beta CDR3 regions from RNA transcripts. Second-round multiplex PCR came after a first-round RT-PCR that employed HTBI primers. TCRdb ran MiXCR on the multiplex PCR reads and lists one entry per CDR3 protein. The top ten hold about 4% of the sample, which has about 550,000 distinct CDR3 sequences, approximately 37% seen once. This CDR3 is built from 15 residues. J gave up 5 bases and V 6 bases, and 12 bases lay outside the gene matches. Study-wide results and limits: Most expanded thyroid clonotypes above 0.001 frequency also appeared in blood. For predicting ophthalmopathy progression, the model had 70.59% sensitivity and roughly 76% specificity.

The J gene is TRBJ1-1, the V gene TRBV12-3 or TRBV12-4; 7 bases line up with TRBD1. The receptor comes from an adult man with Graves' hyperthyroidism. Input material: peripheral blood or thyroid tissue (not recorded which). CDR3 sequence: CASSSDRASETEAFF. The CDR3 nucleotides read TGTGCCAGCAGCTCCGACAGGGCGAGTGAAACTGAAGCTTTCTTT.